The 5 T cell receptor beta chains in this list originate from one sample, sequenced in a study of blood T cell repertoires in COVID-19. The protocol was immunoSEQ multiplex PCR, while the TCRdb copy is restricted to in-frame clones and leaves out a portion. Of under 50,000 clones listed, 85% to 90% are singletons. The sample consisted of peripheral blood. Receptors were obtained from a man aged 45-65 years with active COVID-19.

This clone was observed once. CDR3 sequence reads: CASSSPGQHYEQYF. The CDR3, as DNA: TGTGCCAGCAGCTCACCGGGACAGCACTACGAGCAGTACTTC. V usage is TRBV7-9 and J usage is TRBJ2-7, with TRBD1 matching over 7 bases. This CDR3 spans 14 amino acids. J lost 3 bases, V lost 4 bases, and 6 bases had no gene match. Germline V gene sequence: CDR1 SEHNR, CDR2 FQNEAQ (reference sequence).

V and J are TRBV5-8 and TRBJ1-6; no definite D call. The CDR3 is 15 residues long. V lost 5 bases to trimming and J lost 4 bases, with 13 bases between them. From germline, CDR1 is SGHTS and CDR2 YDEGEE. The CDR3 sequence is CASRAAGRYNSPLHF. The CDR3 nucleotides are TGTGCCAGCAGGGCTGCGGGGAGGTATAATTCACCCCTCCACTTT.

The chain uses TRBV19 and TRBJ1-5; tentatively, D is TRBD1 (6 bases). CDR3 length equals 16 residues. Germline V CDR1 and CDR2: LNHDA, SQIVND (reference sequence). The V and J ends lost 5 bases and 2 bases respectively, with 16 bases between them. The CDR3 DNA reads as TGTGCCAGTAGTGCCCGGGGGGGCGAGGGCAATCAGCCCCAGCATTTT. Protein: CASSARGGEGNQPQHF.

The chain carries TRBV5-1 and TRBJ2-3; TRBD2 is a possible D gene (7 bases). Germline V gene lookup returns CDR1 SGHRS and CDR2 YFSETQ. V was clipped by 4 bases and J by 2 bases, with 17 bases between them. The CDR3 consists of 16 residues. CDR3 loop: CASSRGAGGITDTQYF. The CDR3 DNA reads TGCGCCAGCAGCCGGGGGGCGGGCGGGATCACAGATACGCAGTATTTT.

The chain couples TRBV6-6 to TRBJ1-2; 7 bases are a match to TRBD1. V was pared by 5 bases and J by 8 bases, with 14 bases of the junction left unmatched. This CDR3 comprises 15 residues. The germline CDR1 and CDR2 sequences are MNHNY and SVGAGI (reference sequence). The CDR3 reads CASSPYEGQATGYTF. CDR3 sequence (DNA): TGTGCCAGCAGTCCCTATGAAGGACAGGCCACGGGCTACACCTTC.